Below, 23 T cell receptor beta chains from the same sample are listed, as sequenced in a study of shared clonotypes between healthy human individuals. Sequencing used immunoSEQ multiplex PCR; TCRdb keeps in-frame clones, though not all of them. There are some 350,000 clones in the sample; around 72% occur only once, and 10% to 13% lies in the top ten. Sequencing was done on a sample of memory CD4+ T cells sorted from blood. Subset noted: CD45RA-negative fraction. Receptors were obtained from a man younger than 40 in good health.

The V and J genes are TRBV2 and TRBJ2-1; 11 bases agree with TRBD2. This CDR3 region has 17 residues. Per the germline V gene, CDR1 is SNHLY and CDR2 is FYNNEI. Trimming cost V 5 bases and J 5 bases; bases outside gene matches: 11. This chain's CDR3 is CASSKTTGTSGNNEQFF. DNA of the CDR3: TGTGCCAGCAGTAAAACAACCGGGACTAGCGGTAACAATGAGCAGTTCTTC.

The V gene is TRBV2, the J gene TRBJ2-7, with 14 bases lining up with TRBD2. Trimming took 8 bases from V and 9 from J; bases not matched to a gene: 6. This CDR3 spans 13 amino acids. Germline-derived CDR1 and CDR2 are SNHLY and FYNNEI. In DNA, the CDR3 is TGTGCCAGCCGGGGACTAGCGGGAGTGAGGCAGTACTTC. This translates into CASRGLAGVRQYF.

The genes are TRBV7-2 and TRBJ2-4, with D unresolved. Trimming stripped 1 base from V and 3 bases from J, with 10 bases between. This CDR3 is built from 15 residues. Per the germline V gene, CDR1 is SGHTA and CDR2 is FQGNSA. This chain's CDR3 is CASSLDRAGKNIQYF. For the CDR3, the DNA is TGTGCCAGCAGCTTAGATAGGGCAGGCAAAAACATTCAGTACTTC.

CDR3: CSATSDLAKNIQYF. Written as DNA, the CDR3 is TGCAGCGCGACGTCGGACCTAGCCAAAAACATTCAGTACTTC. This chain joins TRBV29-1 and TRBJ2-4; D gene ambiguous. Per the germline V gene, CDR1 is SQVTM and CDR2 is ANQGSEA. This CDR3 has 14 residues. Trimming left V 7 bases short and J 0 bases short, with 13 bases between.

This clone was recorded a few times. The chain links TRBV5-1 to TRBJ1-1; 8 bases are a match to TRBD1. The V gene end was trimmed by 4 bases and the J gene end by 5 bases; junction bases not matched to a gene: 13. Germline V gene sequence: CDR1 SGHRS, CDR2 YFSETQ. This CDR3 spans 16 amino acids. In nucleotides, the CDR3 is TGCGCCAGCAGCCATACGTCAGGGGGCGCACGGACTGAAGCTTTCTTT. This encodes CASSHTSGGARTEAFF.

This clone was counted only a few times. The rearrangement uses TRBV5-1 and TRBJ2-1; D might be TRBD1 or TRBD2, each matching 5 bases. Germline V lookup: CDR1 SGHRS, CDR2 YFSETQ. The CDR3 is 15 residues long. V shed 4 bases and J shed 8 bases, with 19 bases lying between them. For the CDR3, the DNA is TGCGCCAGCAGCCGGGACGGGGAACGGGGCGATGAGCAGTTCTTC. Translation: CASSRDGERGDEQFF.

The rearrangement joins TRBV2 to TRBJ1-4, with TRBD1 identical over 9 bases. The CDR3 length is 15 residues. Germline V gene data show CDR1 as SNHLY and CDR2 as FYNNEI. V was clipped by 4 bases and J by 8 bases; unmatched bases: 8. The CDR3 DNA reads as TGTGCCAGCAGTGCAAGGGGACAGGGCATAGAAAAACTGTTTTTT. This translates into CASSARGQGIEKLFF. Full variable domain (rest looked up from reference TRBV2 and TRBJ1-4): EPEVTQTPSHQVTQMGQEVILRCVPISNHLYFYWYRQILGQKVEFLVSFYNNEISEKSEIFDDQFSVERPDGSNFTLKIRSTKLEDSAMYFCASSARGQGIEKLFFGSGTQLSVL.

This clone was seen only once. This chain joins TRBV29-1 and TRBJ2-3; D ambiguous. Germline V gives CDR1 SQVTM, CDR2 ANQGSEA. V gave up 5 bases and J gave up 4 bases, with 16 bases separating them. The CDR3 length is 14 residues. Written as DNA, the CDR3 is TGCAGCGTTAACGGAATGGGCGGATCAGATACGCAGTATTTT. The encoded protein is CSVNGMGGSDTQYF.

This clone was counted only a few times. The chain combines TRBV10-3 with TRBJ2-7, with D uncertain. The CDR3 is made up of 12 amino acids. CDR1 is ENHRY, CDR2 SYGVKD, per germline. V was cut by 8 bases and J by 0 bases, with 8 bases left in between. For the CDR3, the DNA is TGTGCCATCTCGGCGGACTCCTACGAGCAGTACTTC. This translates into CAISADSYEQYF.

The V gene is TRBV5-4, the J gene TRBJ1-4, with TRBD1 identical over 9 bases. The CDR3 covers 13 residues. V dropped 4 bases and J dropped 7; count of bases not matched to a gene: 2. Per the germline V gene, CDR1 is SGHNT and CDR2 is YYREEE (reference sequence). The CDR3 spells CASSGQGSEKLFF. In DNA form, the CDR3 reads TGTGCCAGCAGCGGACAGGGGAGTGAAAAACTGTTTTTT.

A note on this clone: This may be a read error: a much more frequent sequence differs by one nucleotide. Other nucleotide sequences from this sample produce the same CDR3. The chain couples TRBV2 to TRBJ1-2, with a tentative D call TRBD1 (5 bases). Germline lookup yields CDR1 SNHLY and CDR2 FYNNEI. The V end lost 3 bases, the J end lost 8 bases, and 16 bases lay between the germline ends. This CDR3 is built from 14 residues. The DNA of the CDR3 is TGTGCCAGCAGTGACAGAAGGTTGGGGGGGGGCTACACCTTC. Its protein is CASSDRRLGGGYTF.

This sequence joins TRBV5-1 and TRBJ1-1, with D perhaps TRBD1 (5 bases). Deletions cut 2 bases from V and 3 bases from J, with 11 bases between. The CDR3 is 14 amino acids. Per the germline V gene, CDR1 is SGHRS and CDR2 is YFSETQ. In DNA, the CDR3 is TGCGCCAGCAGCTTATGGGGGTATGACACTGAAGCTTTCTTT. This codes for CASSLWGYDTEAFF.

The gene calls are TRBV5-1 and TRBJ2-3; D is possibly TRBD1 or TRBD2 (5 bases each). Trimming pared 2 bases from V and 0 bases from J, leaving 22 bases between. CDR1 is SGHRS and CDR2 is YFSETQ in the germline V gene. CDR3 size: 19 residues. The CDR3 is CASSFSRDPVRTSTDTQYF. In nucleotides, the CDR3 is TGCGCCAGCAGCTTCTCCAGGGACCCTGTTAGAACTAGCACAGATACGCAGTATTTT.

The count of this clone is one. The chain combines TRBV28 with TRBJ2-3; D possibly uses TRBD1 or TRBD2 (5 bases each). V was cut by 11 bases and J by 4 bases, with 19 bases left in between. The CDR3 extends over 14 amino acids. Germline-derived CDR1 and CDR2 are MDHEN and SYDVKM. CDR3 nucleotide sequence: TGTGCCGCCGGGGCGGGTCACGGAGCAGATACGCAGTATTTT. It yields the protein CAAGAGHGADTQYF.

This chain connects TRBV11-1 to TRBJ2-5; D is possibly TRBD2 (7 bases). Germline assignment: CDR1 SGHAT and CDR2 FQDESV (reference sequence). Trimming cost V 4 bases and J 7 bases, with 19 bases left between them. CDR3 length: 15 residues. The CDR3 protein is CASSSPGGQGLTQYF. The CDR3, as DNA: TGTGCCAGCAGCTCGCCGGGGGGCCAGGGTTTGACCCAGTACTTC.

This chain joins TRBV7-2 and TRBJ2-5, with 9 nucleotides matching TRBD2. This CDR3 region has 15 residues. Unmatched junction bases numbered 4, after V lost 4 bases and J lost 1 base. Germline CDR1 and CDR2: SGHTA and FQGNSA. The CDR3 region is CASSYGTSLQETQYF. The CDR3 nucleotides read TGTGCCAGCAGCTACGGGACTAGCCTCCAAGAGACCCAGTACTTC.

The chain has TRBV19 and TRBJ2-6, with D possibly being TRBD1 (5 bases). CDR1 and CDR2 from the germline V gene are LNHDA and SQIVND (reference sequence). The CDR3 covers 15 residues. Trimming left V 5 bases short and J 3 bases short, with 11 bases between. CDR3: CASSSGRDGANVLTF. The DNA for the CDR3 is TGTGCCAGTAGTTCGGGCAGGGATGGGGCCAACGTCCTGACTTTC.

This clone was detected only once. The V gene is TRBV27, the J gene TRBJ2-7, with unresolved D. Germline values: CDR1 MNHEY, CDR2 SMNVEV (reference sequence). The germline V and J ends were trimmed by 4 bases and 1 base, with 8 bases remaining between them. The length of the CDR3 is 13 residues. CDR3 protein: CASSSYRSYEQYF. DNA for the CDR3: TGTGCCAGCAGTTCCTACCGTTCCTACGAGCAGTACTTC.

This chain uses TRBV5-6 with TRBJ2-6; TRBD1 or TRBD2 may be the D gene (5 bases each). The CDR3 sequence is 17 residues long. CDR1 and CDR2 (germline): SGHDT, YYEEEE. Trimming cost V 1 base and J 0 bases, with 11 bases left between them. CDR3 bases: TGTGCCAGCAGCTTGAAGGGACCACCCTCTGGGGCCAACGTCCTGACTTTC. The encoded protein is CASSLKGPPSGANVLTF.

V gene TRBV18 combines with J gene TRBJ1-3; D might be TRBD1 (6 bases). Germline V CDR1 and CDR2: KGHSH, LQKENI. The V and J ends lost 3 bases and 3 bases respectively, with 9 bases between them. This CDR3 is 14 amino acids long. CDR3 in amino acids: CASSPTTGGNTIYF. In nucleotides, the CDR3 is TGTGCCAGCTCACCTACGACAGGTGGAAACACCATATATTTT.

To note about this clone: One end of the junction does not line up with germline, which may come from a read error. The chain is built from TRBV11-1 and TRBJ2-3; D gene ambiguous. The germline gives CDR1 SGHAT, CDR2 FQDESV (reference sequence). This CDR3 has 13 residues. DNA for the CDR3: TGTGCCAGCAGCTTTAGGAGCGCTAGTAGTATGCATTTT. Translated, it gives CASSFRSASSMHF.

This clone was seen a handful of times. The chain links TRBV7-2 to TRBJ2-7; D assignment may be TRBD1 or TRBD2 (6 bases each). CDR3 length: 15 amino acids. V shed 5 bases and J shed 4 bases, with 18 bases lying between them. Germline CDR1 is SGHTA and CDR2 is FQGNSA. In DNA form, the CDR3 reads TGTGCCAGCAGCACGACTGTTGGGGGGCAATACGAGCAGTACTTC. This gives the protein CASSTTVGGQYEQYF.

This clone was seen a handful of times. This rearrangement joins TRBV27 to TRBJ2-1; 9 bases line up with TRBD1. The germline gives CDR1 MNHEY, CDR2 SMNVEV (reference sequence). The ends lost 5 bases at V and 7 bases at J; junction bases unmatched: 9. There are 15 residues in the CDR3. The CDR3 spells CASSQPGQGGNEQFF. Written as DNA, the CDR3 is TGTGCCAGCAGTCAGCCGGGACAGGGTGGTAATGAGCAGTTCTTC.